This TCR beta chain came from a study of blood T cell repertoires in COVID-19. The wider study: Acute and convalescent COVID-19 specimens originated in the United States, Italy and Spain. The cDNA or gDNA used as material had been derived from T cells, B-cell-depleted T cells, or PBMCs.

Original data processing: Estimates of nucleated cell counts were drawn from the amplification of reference gene primers. The assay was immunoSEQ multiplex PCR, and TCRdb's table has in-frame clones only and misses some. The V and J calls and clone size are taken from that table; D and trimming were inferred from the DNA. In the table there are about 190,000 clones, about nine tenths of which are singletons. The V gene end was trimmed by 4 bases and the J gene end by 5 bases; junction bases not matched to a gene: 5. Germline CDR1 WNHNN, CDR2 SYGVQD (reference sequence). The CDR3 consists of 14 residues.

Input material: peripheral blood. This clonotype was obtained from a man in his 70s with active or convalescent COVID-19. The V gene is TRBV10-1, the J gene TRBJ2-7; TRBD2 matches 10 bases. CDR3 residues: CASSASGGSHEQYF. The CDR3 DNA reads as TGCGCCAGCAGTGCTAGCGGGGGAAGCCACGAGCAGTACTTC.